The 24 T cell receptor beta chains below all came from one sample that was sequenced in a study of blood T cell repertoires in COVID-19. The method was immunoSEQ multiplex PCR; TCRdb's version includes in-frame clones alone and lacks a portion of them. The sample holds some 200,000 clones; around 80% are singletons and the top ten take around 6%. Sequenced: peripheral blood. Source of these receptors: a woman in her 70s with acute or convalescent COVID-19.

CDR3 coding DNA: TGTGCCAGCAGACCGGGACTTTCGTACGAGCAGTACTTC. It specifies CASRPGLSYEQYF. The chain is built from TRBV27 and TRBJ2-7; TRBD2 is a possible D gene (6 bases). V was cut by 6 bases and J by 4 bases, with 13 bases left in between. There are 13 residues in the CDR3. CDR1 MNHEY and CDR2 SMNVEV come from the germline V gene (reference sequence).

The chain is built from TRBV30 and TRBJ1-2, with 7 bases lining up with TRBD1. Germline V gene lookup returns CDR1 GTSNPN and CDR2 SVGIG (reference sequence). V was pared by 0 bases and J by 7 bases, with 2 bases of the junction left unmatched. The CDR3 contains 12 residues. CDR3: CAWSVGQAGYTF. The CDR3 DNA follows: TGTGCCTGGAGTGTAGGACAGGCTGGCTACACCTTC.

The chain is built from TRBV5-1 and TRBJ2-6; maybe TRBD1 (6 bases). CDR1 SGHRS and CDR2 YFSETQ come from the germline V gene. This CDR3 has 17 residues. Trimming cost V 4 bases and J 0 bases, with 14 bases left between them. The CDR3 protein is CASSQFTGNSGANVLTF. The CDR3 DNA follows: TGCGCCAGCAGCCAATTTACAGGGAACTCTGGGGCCAACGTCCTGACTTTC.

A note on this clone: The same CDR3 also results from other DNA sequences found in this sample. The chain links TRBV7-9 to TRBJ1-1; a possible D gene is TRBD1 (5 bases). This CDR3 contains 13 residues. The V end lost 6 bases, the J end lost 2 bases, and 10 bases lay between the germline ends. Per the germline V gene, CDR1 is SEHNR and CDR2 is FQNEAQ (reference sequence). The CDR3 DNA is TGTGCCAGCAGGCCTGACAGAAACACTGAAGCTTTCTTT. Its protein product is CASRPDRNTEAFF.

The rearrangement uses TRBV5-1 and TRBJ2-1; 11 bases fit TRBD2. V dropped 4 bases and J dropped 2; count of bases not matched to a gene: 5. The germline V gene encodes CDR1 SGHRS and CDR2 YFSETQ. The CDR3 extends over 16 amino acids. CDR3 nucleotide sequence: TGCGCCAGCAGCGTGCTACTAGCGGGGGCCTACAATGAGCAGTTCTTC. This translates into CASSVLLAGAYNEQFF.

The chain couples TRBV5-5 to TRBJ1-4; TRBD1 aligns across 9 bases. CDR1 and CDR2 (germline): SGHKS, YYEKEE (reference sequence). V was clipped by 3 bases and J by 8 bases; unmatched bases: 5. The CDR3 runs to 14 residues. The CDR3 DNA follows: TGTGCCAGCAGCTCCCGACAGGGGGAGGAAAAACTGTTTTTT. Translated: CASSSRQGEEKLFF.

V is TRBV10-3 and J is TRBJ2-7; TRBD1 aligns across 8 bases. This CDR3 contains 15 residues. Unmatched junction bases numbered 9, after V lost 3 bases and J lost 5 bases. Germline CDR1 reads ENHRY; CDR2 reads SYGVKD. This chain's CDR3 is CAISDLNRDRNEQYF. CDR3 nucleotide sequence: TGTGCCATCAGTGACCTGAACCGGGACAGGAACGAGCAGTACTTC.

The V call is TRBV5-1, the J call TRBJ1-6, with TRBD1 matching over 11 bases. After removal of 3 bases from V and 7 bases from J, the junction contained 3 bases not matched to a gene. This CDR3 comprises 15 residues. The germline gives CDR1 SGHRS, CDR2 YFSETQ. The CDR3 loop reads CASSSGQGGNSPLHF. DNA of the CDR3: TGCGCCAGCAGCTCGGGACAGGGGGGGAATTCACCCCTCCACTTT.

There are a few counts of this clone. This rearrangement joins TRBV19 to TRBJ1-5; 11 bases match TRBD1. There are 14 residues in the CDR3. J gave up 1 base and V 8 bases, and 1 base lay outside the gene matches. CDR1 and CDR2 (germline): LNHDA, SQIVND (reference sequence). In nucleotides, the CDR3 is TGTGCCAGTTGGGACAGGGGGAGCAATCAGCCCCAGCATTTT. It specifies CASWDRGSNQPQHF.

The table lists this clone with a count of one. The CDR3 nucleotides are TGCAGCGTTGAAGTATTTGACAGCGAGCAGTACTTC. This codes for CSVEVFDSEQYF. The V and J genes are TRBV29-1 and TRBJ2-7; D might be TRBD1 (5 bases). Germline CDR1 is SQVTM and CDR2 is ANQGSEA. The CDR3 consists of 12 residues. Trimming removed 1 base at V and 6 bases at J, with 10 bases between.

The rearrangement uses TRBV6-4 and TRBJ2-3; 14 bases fit TRBD2. CDR3 length equals 17 residues. With 0 bases clipped from V and 6 bases from J, the junction kept 5 bases outside the gene matches. CDR1 is MRHNA and CDR2 is SNTAGT in the germline V gene. The CDR3 coding sequence is TGTGCCAGCAGTGACTCCGGGACTAGCGGGAGTTCGGATACGCAGTATTTT. Residues: CASSDSGTSGSSDTQYF.

The V gene is TRBV19, the J gene TRBJ1-4, with a tentative D call TRBD1 (5 bases). With 7 bases removed from V and 0 bases from J, the gap between germline ends came to 15 bases. CDR1 is LNHDA, CDR2 SQIVND, per germline (reference sequence). CDR3 length: 16 residues. CDR3 in DNA: TGTGCCAGTACCCCCGGAGGGGCCGCAACTAATGAAAAACTGTTTTTT. Translated, it gives CASTPGGAATNEKLFF.

The chain has TRBV27 and TRBJ2-1, with 11 positions matching TRBD2. The CDR3 length is 16 residues. The V segment lost 3 bases and the J segment 4 bases; nucleotides outside the gene matches: 5. Per germline, CDR1 MNHEY and CDR2 SMNVEV (reference sequence). The CDR3 loop reads CASSFPRTSGYNEQFF. CDR3 sequence (DNA): TGTGCCAGCAGTTTCCCCAGGACTAGCGGGTACAATGAGCAGTTCTTC.

The chain has TRBV28 and TRBJ1-5, with D hard to call. Germline V gene data show CDR1 as MDHEN and CDR2 as SYDVKM. The V gene lost 5 bases and the J gene lost 0 bases, with 11 bases spanning the gap. The CDR3 consists of 15 residues. Here the CDR3 DNA reads TGTGCCAGCAGTCCCCCCGGTAATAGCAATCAGCCCCAGCATTTT. This translates into CASSPPGNSNQPQHF.

This clone was found a few times. The J gene is TRBJ2-6, the V gene TRBV19, with a tentative D call TRBD1 (5 bases). Trimming shortened V by 5 bases and J by 2 bases, and 10 bases separated the two germline ends. Germline V gives CDR1 LNHDA, CDR2 SQIVND (reference sequence). There are 15 residues in the CDR3. This chain's CDR3 is CASSPDRAGANVLTF. The CDR3 nucleotides read TGTGCCAGTAGTCCCGACAGAGCTGGGGCCAACGTCCTGACTTTC.

The rearrangement uses TRBV21-1 and TRBJ2-3; the DNA was not used to check the table's D call, TRBD1. TRBV21-1 is deemed a pseudogene. The CDR3 has 17 residues. The CDR3 nucleotides are TGTGCCAGCAGCAAAGAGGGGCACCCAAATTGCACAGATACGCAGTATTTT. Encoded protein: CASSKEGHPNCTDTQYF.

The V call is TRBV7-8, the J call TRBJ1-3; perhaps TRBD1 as D (6 bases). V was clipped by 0 bases and J by 4 bases, with 13 bases between them. Germline V lookup: CDR1 SGHVS, CDR2 FQNEAQ. The length of the CDR3 is 16 residues. The DNA of the CDR3 is TGTGCCAGCAGCTTAGCGGTGTGGGGGCAAGGAAACACCATATATTTT. Translation: CASSLAVWGQGNTIYF.

This clone was picked up one time. V is TRBV2 and J is TRBJ2-3, with a weak D call TRBD2 (6 bases). The CDR3 totals 15 residues. Trimming left V 4 bases short and J 1 base short, with 12 bases between. Germline V CDR1 and CDR2: SNHLY, FYNNEI. The CDR3 region is CASSVGGRGTDTQYF. The CDR3 DNA sequence: TGTGCCAGCAGTGTGGGAGGACGGGGCACAGATACGCAGTATTTT.

The rearrangement links TRBV5-1 to TRBJ2-7; possibly TRBD2 for D (6 bases). Trimming removed 4 bases at V and 0 bases at J, with 11 bases between. The CDR3 is 14 residues long. Per germline, CDR1 SGHRS and CDR2 YFSETQ. The CDR3, as DNA: TGCGCCAGCAGCACCGACGGGAGCTCCTACGAGCAGTACTTC. Translation: CASSTDGSSYEQYF.

The chain carries TRBV25-1 and TRBJ2-5; TRBD2 is a possible D gene (5 bases). In germline, CDR1 is MGHDK, CDR2 SYGVNS. V lost 6 bases, J lost 0 bases, and 20 bases lay in between. The CDR3 runs 17 residues. In DNA, the CDR3 is TGTGCCAGCAGCCTAAAGCGGACCCAAGGGTACCAAGAGACCCAGTACTTC. Translated, it gives CASSLKRTQGYQETQYF.

The sample holds one count of this clone. CDR3 amino acids: CASSIEVGGLEAFF. CDR3 coding DNA: TGTGCCAGTAGTATAGAGGTAGGGGGTCTGGAAGCTTTCTTT. The V gene is TRBV19, the J gene TRBJ1-1, with D perhaps TRBD1 (6 bases). Germline CDR1 is LNHDA and CDR2 is SQIVND (reference sequence). The ends were cut back, 0 bases at V and 8 bases at J, with 13 bases in the middle. CDR3 length: 14 amino acids.

This clone occurred a few times. The CDR3 sequence is CASSTPGGGAYEQYF. CDR3 sequence (DNA): TGTGCCAGCAGTACGCCCGGGGGGGGCGCTTACGAGCAGTACTTC. This chain links TRBV6-6 with TRBJ2-7; TRBD2 matches at 8 bases. Trimming cost V 5 bases and J 4 bases; bases outside gene matches: 10. Germline values: CDR1 MNHNY, CDR2 SVGAGI (reference sequence). The CDR3 has 15 residues.

The V gene is TRBV5-6, the J gene TRBJ2-3; D ambiguous. This CDR3 has 14 amino acids. Per the germline V gene, CDR1 is SGHDT and CDR2 is YYEEEE. V dropped 0 bases and J dropped 4 bases, with 9 bases sitting between them. The CDR3 region has the DNA TGTGCCAGCAGCTTGGCCCTTGTTCCAGATACGCAGTATTTT. This sequence encodes CASSLALVPDTQYF.

The chain employs TRBV14 and TRBJ2-6; a possible D gene is TRBD1 (6 bases). V was cut by 7 bases and J by 4 bases, with 11 bases left in between. CDR3 length: 14 residues. Germline assignment: CDR1 SGHDN and CDR2 FVKESK. CDR3 protein: CASTTGIGANVLTF. The CDR3 bases are TGTGCCAGCACCACAGGGATCGGGGCCAACGTCCTGACTTTC.